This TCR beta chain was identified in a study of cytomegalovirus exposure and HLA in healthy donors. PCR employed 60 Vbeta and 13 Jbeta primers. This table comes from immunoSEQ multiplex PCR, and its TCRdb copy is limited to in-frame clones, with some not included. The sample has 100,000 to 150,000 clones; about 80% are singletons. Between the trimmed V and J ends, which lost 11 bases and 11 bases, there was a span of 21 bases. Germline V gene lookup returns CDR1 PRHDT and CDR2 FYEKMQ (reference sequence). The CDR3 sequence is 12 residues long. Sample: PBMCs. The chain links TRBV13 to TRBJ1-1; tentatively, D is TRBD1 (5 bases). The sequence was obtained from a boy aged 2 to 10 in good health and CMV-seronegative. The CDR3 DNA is TGTGCCTCCCGGGGGGGTCTAGAGGACGCTTTCTTT. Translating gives CASRGGLEDAFF.